The next 10 T cell receptor beta chains were all read from a single sample in a study of blood T cell repertoires in COVID-19. Generated by immunoSEQ multiplex PCR, the TCRdb table keeps only in-frame clones and is missing some. This table has 200,000 to 250,000 clones, about 85% appearing once. Sequencing was performed on PBMCs or T cells enriched from blood (not recorded which). These receptors were obtained from a young man who had recovered from COVID-19.

The J gene is TRBJ1-1, the V gene TRBV9; a weak D match, TRBD1 (5 bases). This CDR3 region has 12 residues. V was pared by 4 bases and J by 7 bases, with 11 bases between. Germline CDR1 and CDR2: SGDLS and YYNGEE. In DNA form, the CDR3 reads TGTGCCAGCAGCCCCCACGACAGTGAAGCTTTCTTT. It encodes CASSPHDSEAFF.

The gene calls are TRBV5-4 and TRBJ1-4; D call uncertain. V gave up 4 bases and J gave up 2 bases, with 12 bases separating them. Germline loops: CDR1 SGHNT, CDR2 YYREEE (reference sequence). There are 15 residues in the CDR3. The CDR3 loop is CASSTKRSTNEKLFF. The CDR3 bases are TGTGCCAGCAGCACCAAACGGAGCACTAATGAAAAACTGTTTTTT. The whole variable domain, remainder taken from reference TRBV5-4 and TRBJ1-4, is ETGVTQSPTHLIKTRGQQVTLRCSSQSGHNTVSWYQQALGQGPQFIFQYYREEENGRGNFPPRFSGLQFPNYSSELNVNALELDDSALYLCASSTKRSTNEKLFFGSGTQLSVL.

The J gene is TRBJ1-4, the V gene TRBV3-1 (or the pseudogene TRBV3-2), with a tentative D call TRBD1 (5 bases). V was cut by 0 bases and J by 8 bases, with 13 bases left in between. CDR3 length: 15 residues. In germline, CDR1 is LGHDT, CDR2 YNNKEL (reference sequence). This chain's CDR3 is CASSQESRAWEKLFF. CDR3 DNA: TGTGCCAGCAGCCAAGAGTCCAGGGCTTGGGAAAAACTGTTTTTT.

The chain carries TRBV2 and TRBJ2-7, with a possible D match to TRBD2 (6 bases). This CDR3 comprises 14 residues. V shed 7 bases and J shed 2 bases, with 15 bases lying between them. Germline loops: CDR1 SNHLY, CDR2 FYNNEI. The CDR3 DNA reads TGTGCCAGCAATCAGGGACTCATAACCTACGAGCAGTACTTC. Translated: CASNQGLITYEQYF. Together with reference TRBV2 and TRBJ2-7, the CDR3 gives the full variable domain: EPEVTQTPSHQVTQMGQEVILRCVPISNHLYFYWYRQILGQKVEFLVSFYNNEISEKSEIFDDQFSVERPDGSNFTLKIRSTKLEDSAMYFCASNQGLITYEQYFGPGTRLTVT.

The chain recombines TRBV11-2 with TRBJ2-4; D is unclear. Trimming shortened V by 0 bases and J by 0 bases, and 12 bases separated the two germline ends. The CDR3 has 17 amino acids. The germline CDR1 and CDR2 sequences are SGHAT and FQNNGV. The CDR3 spells CASSLEFREAAKNIQYF. CDR3 sequence (DNA): TGTGCCAGCAGCTTAGAGTTTCGCGAGGCAGCCAAAAACATTCAGTACTTC.

The CDR3 DNA follows: TGTGCCAGCAGGTTTTCTGGCGGGAGACCCTACGAGCAGTACTTC. Its translation is CASRFSGGRPYEQYF. The chain uses TRBV5-6 and TRBJ2-7; 7 nucleotides line up with TRBD2. Germline-derived CDR1 and CDR2 are SGHDT and YYEEEE. This CDR3 is 15 amino acids long. With V trimmed by 5 bases and J by 2 bases, 10 bases remained unmatched.

The chain links TRBV5-1 to TRBJ2-7, with D possibly TRBD2 on 5 matching bases. The CDR3 runs 15 residues. Germline CDR1 SGHRS, CDR2 YFSETQ. Trimming left V 2 bases short and J 6 bases short, with 18 bases between. CDR3 in DNA: TGCGCCAGCAGCTTTGTTGCGTGGCGAGGGAGCGAGCAGTACTTC. Translating it yields CASSFVAWRGSEQYF.

The rearrangement uses TRBV7-8 and TRBJ2-7, with TRBD2 matching over 9 bases. V gave up 5 bases and J gave up 6 bases; unmatched junction bases: 17. This CDR3 region has 17 residues. Germline lookup yields CDR1 SGHVS and CDR2 FQNEAQ. DNA of the CDR3: TGTGCCAGCAGCCATAAGGTCTCGGTAGCGGGAGTCTTCGAGCAGTACTTC. Its translation: CASSHKVSVAGVFEQYF.

Written as DNA, the CDR3 is TGTGCCAGCAGCTTAGTTGGTCACGTTGGCCGTACCTACGAGCAGTACTTC. Protein product: CASSLVGHVGRTYEQYF. The chain is built from TRBV7-9 and TRBJ2-7; D gene uncertain. This CDR3 region has 17 residues. V was cut by 1 base and J by 2 bases, with 18 bases left in between. Looked up from germline, CDR1 is SEHNR and CDR2 is FQNEAQ (reference sequence).

V is TRBV27 and J is TRBJ1-6; 8 nucleotides align to TRBD1. Per germline, CDR1 MNHEY and CDR2 SMNVEV (reference sequence). J lost 6 bases, V lost 6 bases, and 10 bases had no gene match. The CDR3 runs to 16 residues. The DNA of the CDR3 is TGTGCCAGCAGACCGGACAGGGCAGTGGGTAATTCACCCCTCCACTTT. Translation: CASRPDRAVGNSPLHF.